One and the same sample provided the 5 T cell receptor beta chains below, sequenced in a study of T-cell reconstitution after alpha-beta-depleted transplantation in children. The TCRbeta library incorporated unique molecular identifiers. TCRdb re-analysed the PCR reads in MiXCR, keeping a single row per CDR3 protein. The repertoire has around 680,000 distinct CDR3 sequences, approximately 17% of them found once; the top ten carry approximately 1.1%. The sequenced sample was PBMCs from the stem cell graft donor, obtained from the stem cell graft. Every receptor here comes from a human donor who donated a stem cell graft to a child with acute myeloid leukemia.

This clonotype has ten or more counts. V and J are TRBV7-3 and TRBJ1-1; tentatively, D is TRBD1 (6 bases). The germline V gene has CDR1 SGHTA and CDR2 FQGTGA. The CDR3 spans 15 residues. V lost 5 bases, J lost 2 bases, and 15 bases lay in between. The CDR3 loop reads CASSQGRGSNTEAFF. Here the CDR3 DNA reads TGTGCCAGCAGCCAGGGGCGGGGAAGTAACACTGAAGCTTTCTTT.

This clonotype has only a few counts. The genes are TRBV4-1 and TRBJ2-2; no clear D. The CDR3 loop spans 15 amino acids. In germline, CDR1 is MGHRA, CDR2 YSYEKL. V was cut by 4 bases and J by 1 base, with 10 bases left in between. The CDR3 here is CASSPTTQNTGELFF. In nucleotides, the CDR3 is TGCGCCAGCAGCCCAACCACTCAGAACACCGGGGAGCTGTTTTTT.

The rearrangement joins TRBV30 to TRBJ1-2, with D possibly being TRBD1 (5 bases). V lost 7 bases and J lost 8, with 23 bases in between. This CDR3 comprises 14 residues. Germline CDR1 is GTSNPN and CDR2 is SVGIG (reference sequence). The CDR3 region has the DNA TGTGCCTACAAAGGGGCAGGGAAGATGCGCGGCTACACCTTC. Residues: CAYKGAGKMRGYTF.

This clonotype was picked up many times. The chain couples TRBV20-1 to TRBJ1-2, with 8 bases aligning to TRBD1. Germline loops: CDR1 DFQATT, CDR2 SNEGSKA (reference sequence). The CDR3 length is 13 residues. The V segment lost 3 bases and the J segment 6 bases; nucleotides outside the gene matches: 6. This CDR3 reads CSASRTGRDGYTF. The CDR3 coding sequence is TGCAGTGCTAGTCGGACAGGGAGGGATGGCTACACCTTC.

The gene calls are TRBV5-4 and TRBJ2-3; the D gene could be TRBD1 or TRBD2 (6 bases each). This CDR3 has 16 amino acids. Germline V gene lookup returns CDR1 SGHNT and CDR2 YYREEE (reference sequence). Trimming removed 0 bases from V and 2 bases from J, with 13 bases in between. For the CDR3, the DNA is TGTGCCAGCAGCTTGGGGGAACGGGGGCTCACAGATACGCAGTATTTT. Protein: CASSLGERGLTDTQYF.